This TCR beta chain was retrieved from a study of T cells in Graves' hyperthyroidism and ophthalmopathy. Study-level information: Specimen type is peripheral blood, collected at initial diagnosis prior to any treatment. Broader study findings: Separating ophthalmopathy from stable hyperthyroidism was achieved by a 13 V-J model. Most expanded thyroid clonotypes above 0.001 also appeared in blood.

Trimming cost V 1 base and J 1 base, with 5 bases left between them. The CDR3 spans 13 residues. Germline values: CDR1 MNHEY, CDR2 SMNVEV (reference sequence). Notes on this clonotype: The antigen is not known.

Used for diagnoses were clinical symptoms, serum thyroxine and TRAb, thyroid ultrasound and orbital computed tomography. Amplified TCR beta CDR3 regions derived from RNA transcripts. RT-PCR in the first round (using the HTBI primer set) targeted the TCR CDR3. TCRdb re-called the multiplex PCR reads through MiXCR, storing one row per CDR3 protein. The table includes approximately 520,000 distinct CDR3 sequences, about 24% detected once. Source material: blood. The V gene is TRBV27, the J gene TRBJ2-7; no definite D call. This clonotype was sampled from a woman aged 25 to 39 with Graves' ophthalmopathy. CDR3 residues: CASSLFFSYEQYF. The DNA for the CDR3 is TGTGCCAGCAGTTTATTTTTTTCCTACGAGCAGTACTTC.